Listed below are T cell receptor beta chains from one sample, sequenced in a study of beta chain features in type 1 diabetes. Here immunoSEQ multiplex PCR was the method, and the copy in TCRdb shows in-frame clones only, minus some. The sample includes under 250,000 clones, about 14% of them seen just once. Input material: naive CD4+ T cells from blood. These TCRs come from a middle-aged woman in good health. Both conserved end residues are part of each CDR3. D genes are given only for firm matches. Part of the rows lack a size; the others show once, few, many or a class for expanded clones.

>few|TRBV19|TRBD1|TRBJ1-6
CASRAGTGSTSSYNSPLHF
TGTGCCAGTAGGGCCGGGACAGGGTCAACTAGCTCCTATAATTCACCCCTCCACTTT
>few|TRBV5-1|TRBD1|TRBJ2-5
CASSLGADRGLETQYF
TGCGCCAGCAGCTTGGGCGCGGACAGGGGGCTTGAGACCCAGTACTTC
>.|TRBV6-5|.|TRBJ2-1
CASSSEGYEQFF
TGTGCCAGCAGTTCCGAGGGTTATGAGCAGTTCTTC
>.|TRBV2|.|TRBJ2-7
CASSGTSGQVYEQYF
TGTGCCAGCAGCGGTACGTCGGGACAAGTGTACGAGCAGTACTTC
>.|TRBV7-9|.|TRBJ1-1
CASSLVHGQKGMNTEAFF
TGTGCCAGCAGCTTAGTCCACGGACAAAAGGGGATGAACACTGAAGCTTTCTTT
>.|TRBV7-2|.|TRBJ1-5
CASSPTGDRFWPQHF
TGTGCCAGCAGCCCCACGGGCGACAGGTTTTGGCCCCAGCATTTT
>few|TRBV6-6|TRBD1|TRBJ1-4
CASGDRANEKLFF
TGTGCCAGCGGGGACAGAGCAAATGAAAAACTGTTTTTT
>.|TRBV19|.|TRBJ1-5
CASTGGSGVAKPQHF
TGTGCCAGTACTGGGGGATCGGGGGTGGCGAAGCCCCAGCATTTT
>.|TRBV7-9|TRBD2|TRBJ2-1
CASRGASGGDNEQFF
TGTGCCAGCAGGGGGGCTAGCGGGGGTGACAATGAGCAGTTCTTC
>.|TRBV5-6|.|TRBJ2-1
CASSRIRTKGLYNEQFF
TGTGCCAGCAGCCGCATCAGGACTAAAGGCCTTTACAATGAGCAGTTCTTC
>.|TRBV19|TRBD1|TRBJ2-4
CASSIGTGSDLAKNIQYF
TGTGCCAGTAGTATCGGGACAGGGTCTGATCTAGCCAAAAACATTCAGTACTTC
>.|TRBV7-2|TRBD2|TRBJ2-5
CASSLGGTSGGAGETQYF
TGTGCCAGCAGCTTGGGCGGGACTAGCGGGGGGGCGGGGGAGACCCAGTACTTC
>.|TRBV6-5|TRBD2|TRBJ2-5
CASSFPTSGKETQYF
TGTGCCAGCAGTTTCCCGACTAGCGGCAAAGAGACCCAGTACTTC
>.|TRBV18|.|TRBJ2-7
CASSPSQGPYEQYF
TGTGCCAGCTCACCATCGCAGGGCCCGTACGAGCAGTACTTC
>.|TRBV2|TRBD1|TRBJ2-3
CASRPPGGRTDTQYF
TGTGCCAGCAGGCCGCCAGGGGGACGCACAGATACGCAGTATTTT
>.|TRBV10-1|TRBD1|TRBJ2-7
CASSSGTGSYEQYF
TGCGCCAGCAGCTCCGGGACAGGGAGCTACGAGCAGTACTTC
>few|TRBV2|TRBD2|TRBJ2-1
CASREGAGGSYNEQFF
TGTGCCAGCAGGGAAGGGGCGGGGGGGTCCTACAATGAGCAGTTCTTC
>.|TRBV19|.|TRBJ1-2
CASSITGFRGYTF
TGTGCCAGTAGTATAACGGGGTTTAGAGGCTACACCTTC
>few|TRBV5-4|.|TRBJ2-2
CASSLEGRGTGELFF
TGTGCCAGCAGCTTGGAAGGACGGGGGACCGGGGAGCTGTTTTTT
>.|TRBV5-4|.|TRBJ1-1
CASSLARLHTEAFF
TGTGCCAGCAGCTTGGCCAGGCTTCACACTGAAGCTTTCTTT
>few|TRBV7-2|.|TRBJ2-7
CASSFRAGPDYEQYF
TGTGCCAGCAGTTTTAGGGCAGGGCCGGACTACGAGCAGTACTTC
>few|TRBV4-3|.|TRBJ2-5
CASSQGERETQYF
TGCGCCAGCAGCCAAGGAGAGAGGGAGACCCAGTACTTC
>.|TRBV7-9|.|TRBJ1-6
CASSPTGISPLHF
TGTGCCAGCAGCCCTACAGGGATTTCACCCCTCCACTTT
>.|TRBV19|.|TRBJ2-1
CASSKVSGYNEQFF
TGTGCCAGTAGTAAAGTTAGCGGATACAATGAGCAGTTCTTC
>few|TRBV15|.|TRBJ2-3
CATSTGRITDTQYF
TGTGCCACCAGTACGGGTCGAATCACAGATACGCAGTATTTT
>.|TRBV6-6|.|TRBJ1-1
CASSQTVEAFF
TGTGCCAGCAGTCAGACAGTTGAAGCTTTCTTT
>few|TRBV6-1|.|TRBJ2-3
CASSGADYTDTQYF
TGTGCCAGCAGTGGAGCGGACTACACAGATACGCAGTATTTT
>.|TRBV6-1|TRBD2|TRBJ2-3
CASRWGRVDTQYF
TGTGCCAGCAGGTGGGGGAGGGTAGATACGCAGTATTTT
>few|TRBV18|.|TRBJ1-6
CASSPIRGQRDSPLHF
TGTGCCAGCTCACCCATCCGGGGACAAAGAGATTCACCCCTCCACTTT
>.|TRBV5-1|.|TRBJ1-2
CASSLETVANYGYTF
TGCGCCAGCAGCTTGGAGACAGTAGCTAACTATGGCTACACCTTC
>few|TRBV18|TRBD1|TRBJ1-3
CASSPISGQGISGNTIYF
TGTGCCAGCTCACCAATTTCGGGACAGGGGATCTCTGGAAACACCATATATTTT
>few|TRBV7-6|TRBD2|TRBJ2-5
CASRGGLRETQYF
TGTGCCTCTCGCGGGGGGCTCCGGGAGACCCAGTACTTC
>few|TRBV20-1|TRBD2|TRBJ2-1
CSATWTRQFF
TGCAGTGCTACTTGGACTAGGCAGTTCTTC
>.|TRBV4-2|TRBD2|TRBJ2-5
CASSQDVASGSTGETQYF
TGTGCCAGCAGCCAAGATGTAGCTAGCGGGTCCACTGGAGAGACCCAGTACTTC
>.|TRBV19|.|TRBJ2-5
CASSSPPTTRGETQYF
TGTGCCAGTAGTAGCCCTCCGACAACCCGCGGGGAGACCCAGTACTTC
>few|TRBV19|TRBD1|TRBJ2-1
CASSPTGGAYNEQFF
TGTGCCAGTAGTCCTACAGGGGGAGCCTACAATGAGCAGTTCTTC
>.|TRBV7-9|.|TRBJ1-2
CASSLDWEIGGYTF
TGTGCCAGCAGCTTAGATTGGGAGATAGGTGGCTACACCTTC
>few|TRBV7-9|.|TRBJ1-1
CASSFGQSTEAFF
TGTGCCAGCAGCTTCGGACAATCCACTGAAGCTTTCTTT
>few|TRBV6-5|.|TRBJ2-5
CASSPGAGGTQYF
TGTGCCAGCAGTCCCGGCGCGGGTGGGACCCAGTACTTC
>few|TRBV6-1|.|TRBJ1-5
CASGSSDPQHF
TGTGCCAGCGGGAGTTCCGACCCCCAGCATTTT
>.|TRBV5-1|.|TRBJ1-3
CASSVDLVGNTIYF
TGCGCCAGCAGCGTGGACTTAGTTGGAAACACCATATATTTT